Shown below are 4 T cell receptor beta chains from a single sample sequenced in a study of sequential checkpoint blockade in melanoma. Treatment indicated: randomized to nivolumab then ipilimumab (arm A) or the reverse (arm B). Sequencing used immunoSEQ multiplex PCR; TCRdb keeps in-frame clones, though not all of them. Among more than 9,500 clones listed, more than 60% were seen once. Here the sequenced sample was CD8+ T cells sorted from blood (inferred from file names), taken from a patient given nivolumab and ipilimumab in sequence. The receptors here all came from a human donor with melanoma.

This clone is labeled medium-sized. The chain is built from TRBV4-1 and TRBJ2-7, with 7 bases that match TRBD2. Germline loops: CDR1 MGHRA, CDR2 YSYEKL. The CDR3 loop spans 16 amino acids. V lost 3 bases and J lost 7; bases outside the gene matches: 15. The CDR3 sequence: CASSQTTSDPPTEQYF. Here the CDR3 DNA reads TGCGCCAGCAGCCAGACCACTAGCGACCCTCCTACAGAGCAGTACTTC.

The CDR3 DNA reads as TGTGCCAGCAGCCCTACAGGACGGCGATCTGGGCCCCAGCATTTT. This codes for CASSPTGRRSGPQHF. V gene TRBV27 combines with J gene TRBJ1-5, with a tentative D call TRBD1 (5 bases). The V gene's germline CDR1 is MNHEY and CDR2 SMNVEV (reference sequence). Trimming cost V 6 bases and J 9 bases, with 21 bases left between them. This CDR3 contains 15 residues.

This clone was seen a single time. The chain has TRBV29-1 and TRBJ2-3; 10 bases are shared with TRBD1. The CDR3 totals 15 residues. The germline V gene has CDR1 SQVTM and CDR2 ANQGSEA. V shed 3 bases, J shed 6 bases, and the junction held 9 bases outside the gene matches. The CDR3 loop reads CSVDFDRGLEDTQYF. CDR3 nucleotides: TGCAGCGTTGATTTCGACAGGGGGCTGGAGGATACGCAGTATTTT.

This clone was found a few times. The V call is TRBV18, the J call TRBJ2-1, with TRBD2 matching 8 bases. J lost 2 bases, V lost 3 bases, and 12 bases had no gene match. Germline V CDR1 and CDR2: KGHSH, LQKENI. The CDR3 covers 18 residues. The CDR3 spells CASSPPLAASPTYNEQFF. CDR3 nucleotide sequence: TGTGCCAGCTCACCTCCACTAGCGGCGTCCCCCACCTACAATGAGCAGTTCTTC. Filled out from reference TRBV18 and TRBJ2-1, the complete variable domain reads NAGVMQNPRHLVRRRGQEARLRCSPMKGHSHVYWYRQLPEEGLKFMVYLQKENIIDESGMPKERFSAEFPKEGPSILRIQQVVRGDSAAYFCASSPPLAASPTYNEQFFGPGTRLTVL.